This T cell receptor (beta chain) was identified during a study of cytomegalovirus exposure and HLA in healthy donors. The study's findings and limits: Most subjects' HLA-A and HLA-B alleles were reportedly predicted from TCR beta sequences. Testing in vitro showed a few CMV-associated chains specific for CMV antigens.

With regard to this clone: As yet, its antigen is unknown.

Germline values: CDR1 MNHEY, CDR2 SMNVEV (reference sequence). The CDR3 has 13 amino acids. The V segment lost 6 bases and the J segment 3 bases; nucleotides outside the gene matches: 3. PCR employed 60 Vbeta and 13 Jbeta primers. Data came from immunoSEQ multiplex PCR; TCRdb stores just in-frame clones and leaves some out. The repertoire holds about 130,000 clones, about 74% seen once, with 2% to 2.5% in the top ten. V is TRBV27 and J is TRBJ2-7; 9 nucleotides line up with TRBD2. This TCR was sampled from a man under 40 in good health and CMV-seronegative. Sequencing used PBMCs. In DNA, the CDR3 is TGTGCCAGCAGAGTTAGCGGGAGCTACGAGCAGTACTTC. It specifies CASRVSGSYEQYF.